Each of the 12 T cell receptor beta chains below was sequenced from the same sample in a study of shared clonotypes between healthy human individuals. Method: immunoSEQ multiplex PCR; TCRdb's copy keeps in-frame clones and lacks some. There are approximately 330,000 clones in the sample; over 70% occur only once, and about 9.4% lies in the top ten. Sequenced input: memory CD4+ T cells sorted from blood. Subset noted: CD45RA-negative fraction. The receptors here all came from a man aged 30-40 years in good health.

This sequence joins TRBV19 and TRBJ2-7; perhaps D is TRBD1 or TRBD2 (5 bases each). The CDR3 runs 15 residues. V shed 6 bases and J shed 1 base, with 16 bases lying between them. In germline, CDR1 is LNHDA, CDR2 SQIVND (reference sequence). CDR3 DNA: TGTGCCAGTAGACCTGGGGGAGCAGGGTCCTACGAGCAGTACTTC. It codes for CASRPGGAGSYEQYF.

The chain is built from TRBV5-6 and TRBJ2-3, with 10 bases identical to TRBD2. The germline V gene encodes CDR1 SGHDT and CDR2 YYEEEE. The V gene end was trimmed by 4 bases and the J gene end by 3 bases; junction bases not matched to a gene: 2. This CDR3 is built from 14 residues. For the CDR3, the DNA is TGTGCCAGCAGCCCGGGACTAGCGACAGATACGCAGTATTTT. Its protein is CASSPGLATDTQYF. Together with reference TRBV5-6 and TRBJ2-3, the CDR3 gives the full variable domain: DAGVTQSPTHLIKTRGQQVTLRCSPKSGHDTVSWYQQALGQGPQFIFQYYEEEERQRGNFPDRFSGHQFPNYSSELNVNALLLGDSALYLCASSPGLATDTQYFGPGTRLTVL.

The chain is built from TRBV28 and TRBJ2-1; D gene uncertain. The CDR3 extends over 13 amino acids. Germline V lookup: CDR1 MDHEN, CDR2 SYDVKM. The ends were cut back, 1 base at V and 5 bases at J, with 6 bases in the middle. CDR3 DNA sequence: TGTGCCAGCAGTTTATCCAAGAACAATGAGCAGTTCTTC. Amino acid sequence: CASSLSKNNEQFF.

This clone was seen more than once but under ten times. This chain connects TRBV5-1 to TRBJ1-2; 7 bases map to TRBD1. V was pared by 4 bases and J by 2 bases, with 8 bases of the junction left unmatched. Per the germline V gene, CDR1 is SGHRS and CDR2 is YFSETQ. The length of the CDR3 is 15 residues. For the CDR3, the DNA is TGCGCCAGCAGCCCGGCCGGACAGGAAAACTATGGCTACACCTTC. It encodes CASSPAGQENYGYTF.

V gene TRBV5-1 combines with J gene TRBJ2-1; tentative D call: TRBD2 (7 bases). With 4 bases removed from V and 0 bases from J, the gap between germline ends came to 17 bases. The CDR3 extends over 17 amino acids. The germline V gene has CDR1 SGHRS and CDR2 YFSETQ. CDR3: CASSSLPGGSSYNEQFF. CDR3 bases: TGCGCCAGCAGCAGCCTGCCGGGGGGCAGCTCCTACAATGAGCAGTTCTTC.

This clone occurred many times. This chain joins TRBV7-2 and TRBJ2-7; D unresolved. This CDR3 contains 12 residues. Trimming took off 6 bases at V and 6 bases at J, with 12 bases between the two ends. Germline assignment: CDR1 SGHTA and CDR2 FQGNSA. The CDR3 DNA sequence: TGTGCCAGCAGTTCCGACTTGACCGAGCAGTACTTC. It is translated as CASSSDLTEQYF.

The rearrangement joins TRBV5-6 to TRBJ2-3, with D uncertain. The CDR3 extends over 13 amino acids. Trimming stripped 6 bases from V and 1 base from J, with 9 bases between. In germline, CDR1 is SGHDT, CDR2 YYEEEE. CDR3 sequence: CASNPTGTDTQYF. The CDR3 DNA reads as TGTGCCAGCAACCCGACGGGCACAGATACGCAGTATTTT.

The chain couples TRBV29-1 to TRBJ1-4, with 7 bases identical to TRBD1. The CDR3 is 16 residues long. Unmatched junction bases numbered 14, after V lost 5 bases and J lost 5 bases. Germline V CDR1 and CDR2: SQVTM, ANQGSEA. DNA of the CDR3: TGCAGCGTTCGCCAGAGAGGGGACAGCGAAAATGAAAAACTGTTTTTT. Protein sequence: CSVRQRGDSENEKLFF.

Ten or more counts support this clone. The V and J genes are TRBV28 and TRBJ2-7; TRBD2 matches 7 bases. Germline lookup yields CDR1 MDHEN and CDR2 SYDVKM. The ends lost 6 bases at V and 4 bases at J; junction bases unmatched: 9. The CDR3 runs to 14 residues. In DNA form, the CDR3 reads TGTGCCAGCAGGCCCGGGACTATGAATTACGAGCAGTACTTC. Translated: CASRPGTMNYEQYF.

V is TRBV5-6 and J is TRBJ2-7, with 8 bases fitting TRBD2. Germline V gene lookup returns CDR1 SGHDT and CDR2 YYEEEE. V trimming: 4 bases; J trimming: 4 bases; junction bases outside the gene matches: 19. The length of the CDR3 is 18 residues. The DNA of the CDR3 is TGTGCCAGCAGCCTCAACCCAGCGGGAGCGACGGGGTCTTACGAGCAGTACTTC. Its translation: CASSLNPAGATGSYEQYF.

The rearrangement links TRBV27 to TRBJ2-7, with 9 bases identical to TRBD2. The CDR3 is 15 residues long. The germline CDR1 and CDR2 sequences are MNHEY and SMNVEV (reference sequence). Losses at the gene ends were 3 bases for V and 2 bases for J; bases not matched to a gene: 5. DNA for the CDR3: TGTGCCAGCAGTTTTCTGTCTAGCGGGACCTACGAGCAGTACTTC. Translating gives CASSFLSSGTYEQYF.

This clone was counted ten times or more. The V gene is TRBV4-3, the J gene TRBJ1-2; no reliable D call. Germline CDR1 and CDR2: LGHNA and YSLEER. This CDR3 comprises 14 residues. V lost 0 bases to trimming and J lost 4 bases, with 9 bases between them. This chain's CDR3 is CASSQDRISYGYTF. Written as DNA, the CDR3 is TGCGCCAGCAGCCAAGATCGGATAAGCTATGGCTACACCTTC.